This T cell receptor beta chain is drawn from a study of blood T cell repertoires in COVID-19. Study in general: Donors in the United States, Italy and Spain gave samples during acute or convalescent COVID-19.

Generated by immunoSEQ multiplex PCR, the TCRdb table keeps only in-frame clones and is missing some. The sample holds under 300,000 clones; approximately 88% are singletons and the top ten take 2% to 2.5%. V was clipped by 1 base and J by 4 bases, with 16 bases between them. CDR3 length: 16 amino acids. CDR1 and CDR2 (germline): SGHTA, FQGNSA. This chain uses TRBV7-2 with TRBJ1-2, with D maybe TRBD1 (5 bases). The sample consisted of PBMCs or T cells enriched from blood (not recorded which). This receptor was obtained from a middle-aged woman with acute COVID-19. CDR3 DNA: TGTGCCAGCAGCTTAGGGATCACCAGGGTAGGCTATGGCTACACCTTC. Residues: CASSLGITRVGYGYTF.